Listed below are T cell receptor beta chains from one sample, sequenced in a study of cytomegalovirus exposure and HLA in healthy donors. Assay used: immunoSEQ multiplex PCR; TCRdb lists only in-frame clones, some missing. The table shows around 300,000 clones, with just over 70% occurring only once. The sample was PBMCs. These receptor sequences come from a female donor in good health and CMV-seronegative. The CDR3 runs from the conserved cysteine through the conserved F or W.

V gene	J gene	CDR3 protein
TRBV2	TRBJ2-7	CASSGGLAGVFEQYF
TRBV28	TRBJ1-4	CASSATGGDEKLFF
TRBV6-1	TRBJ1-4	CASSVYRSGGGEKLFF
TRBV15	TRBJ2-7	CATSRDLGGTGGRSYEQYF
TRBV25-1	TRBJ1-3	CASTFEDSGNTIYF
TRBV14	TRBJ2-1	CASATTSYNEQFF
TRBV7-2	TRBJ2-4	CASSSYKNIQYF
TRBV2	TRBJ2-7	CASSDSGLGSYEQYF
TRBV6-4	TRBJ2-2	CASSEASGSGGELFF
TRBV7-8	TRBJ2-1	CASSHIGGVPYNEQFF
TRBV7-9	TRBJ2-3	CSSSISELVRTTQYF